Sequencing of this T cell receptor beta chain was carried out in a study of cytomegalovirus exposure and HLA in healthy donors. V lost 3 bases, J lost 0 bases, and 12 bases lay in between. Germline values: CDR1 PRHDT, CDR2 FYEKMQ (reference sequence). CDR3 length: 16 amino acids. About this clone: Its cognate antigen is unknown.

Profiled with immunoSEQ multiplex PCR; TCRdb holds only in-frame clones, not every one. The profile shows roughly 140,000 clones, just over 90% of them singletons. Study-level points and caveats: Despite most TCR sequences being rare, some public TCRs occurred in many donors. Researchers catalogued some 160 TCR beta chains as cytomegalovirus-associated.

This rearrangement joins TRBV13 to TRBJ2-1, with a tentative D call TRBD2 (6 bases). This TCR derives from a man between 18 and 29 years old in good health and CMV-seronegative. Sample: PBMCs. CDR3 sequence (DNA): TGTGCCAGCAGCTTCCGGACTACGAGCTCCTACAATGAGCAGTTCTTC. This translates into CASSFRTTSSYNEQFF.